The rows below give T cell receptor beta chains drawn from one sample of a study of response to subunit inactivated influenza vaccine. A single record per CDR3 protein comes from TCRdb applying MiXCR to the RT-PCR reads. Among hundreds of thousands of distinct CDR3 sequences listed, approximately 11% were seen once. A further study also used this sample, focusing on T cells expressing NK-cell markers.

Sequenced material: PBMCs from blood, taken on the day of vaccination. The source is a middle-aged man who received an inactivated influenza vaccine. CDR3s include the opening cysteine and the closing phenylalanine or tryptophan. The D gene is left open where the match is weak. The listing skips clone size in some rows; elsewhere it reads once, few, many or a size class.

CDR3: CASSLDPGQGSSGELFF
DNA: TGCGCCAGCAGCCTTGATCCGGGACAGGGATCGTCCGGGGAGCTGTTTTTT
D: TRBD1
size: NA
V: TRBV5-1
J: TRBJ2-2

CDR3: CASNILQGSSYNEQFF
DNA: TGTGCCAGCAACATACTACAGGGGAGCTCCTACAATGAGCAGTTCTTC
D: TRBD1
size: NA
V: TRBV28
J: TRBJ2-1

CDR3: CASSESREAYNEQFF
DNA: TGTGCCAGCAGTGAATCGAGGGAGGCGTACAATGAGCAGTTCTTC
D: NA
size: few
V: TRBV2
J: TRBJ2-1

CDR3: CASSALGSGSTDTQYF
DNA: TGTGCCAGCAGCGCCTTGGGTAGCGGGAGCACAGATACGCAGTATTTT
D: TRBD2
size: NA
V: TRBV5-4
J: TRBJ2-3

CDR3: CASSIARVGTNEKLFF
DNA: TGTGCCAGCAGCATAGCCAGGGTTGGGACTAATGAAAAACTGTTTTTT
D: NA
size: NA
V: TRBV11-3
J: TRBJ1-4

CDR3: CASSQDLGTAGANVLTF
DNA: TGTGCCAGCAGCCAAGATCTCGGGACTGCTGGGGCCAACGTCCTGACTTTC
D: NA
size: many
V: TRBV4-2
J: TRBJ2-6

CDR3: CASILSSQGDTQYF
DNA: TGTGCCAGCATCTTGTCCTCCCAGGGGGATACGCAGTATTTT
D: NA
size: few
V: TRBV2
J: TRBJ2-3

CDR3: CSVEARDREGTDTQYF
DNA: TGCAGCGTTGAAGCCCGGGACAGGGAGGGTACAGATACGCAGTATTTT
D: TRBD1
size: many
V: TRBV29-1
J: TRBJ2-3

CDR3: CASSFAERDVAPQYF
DNA: TGTGCCAGCAGTTTTGCTGAGCGGGACGTTGCACCGCAGTACTTC
D: TRBD2
size: many
V: TRBV12-3/TRBV12-4
J: TRBJ2-7

CDR3: CASRRQGSNTEAFF
DNA: TGTGCCAGCAGGAGACAGGGGAGCAACACTGAAGCTTTCTTT
D: TRBD1
size: few
V: TRBV12-3/TRBV12-4
J: TRBJ1-1

CDR3: CASSFQNLGGPYNEQFF
DNA: TGTGCCAGCAGTTTCCAGAATTTAGGAGGGCCCTACAATGAGCAGTTCTTC
D: NA
size: few
V: TRBV12-3/TRBV12-4
J: TRBJ2-1

CDR3: CASSFLGIRTDTQYF
DNA: TGCGCCAGCAGCTTCTTGGGGATACGCACAGATACGCAGTATTTT
D: NA
size: few
V: TRBV5-1
J: TRBJ2-3

CDR3: CSVWSPGEAFF
DNA: TGCAGCGTTTGGAGTCCCGGGGAAGCTTTCTTT
D: NA
size: NA
V: TRBV29-1
J: TRBJ1-1

CDR3: CSARDGQANTEAFF
DNA: TGCAGTGCTAGAGACGGACAGGCGAACACTGAAGCTTTCTTT
D: TRBD1
size: few
V: TRBV20-1
J: TRBJ1-1

CDR3: CSADPGVDQPQHF
DNA: TGCAGTGCGGATCCCGGGGTAGATCAGCCCCAGCATTTT
D: NA
size: many
V: TRBV20-1
J: TRBJ1-5

CDR3: CASSYSDRGYEQYF
DNA: TGTGCCAGCAGTTACTCCGACCGAGGCTACGAGCAGTACTTC
D: NA
size: many
V: TRBV6-5
J: TRBJ2-7

CDR3: CAIPPGTRSSYEQYF
DNA: TGTGCCATCCCACCGGGGACTAGGAGCTCCTACGAGCAGTACTTC
D: TRBD2
size: NA
V: TRBV7-2
J: TRBJ2-7

CDR3: CASRRQGFYEQYF
DNA: TGTGCCAGCAGGCGACAGGGTTTCTACGAGCAGTACTTC
D: TRBD1
size: NA
V: TRBV27
J: TRBJ2-7

CDR3: CASSFPERPGEAFF
DNA: TGTGCCAGCAGTTTCCCGGAAAGGCCCGGTGAAGCTTTCTTT
D: NA
size: many
V: TRBV12-3/TRBV12-4
J: TRBJ1-1

CDR3: CSARKWGQGITGANVLTF
DNA: TGCAGTGCTAGAAAGTGGGGGCAGGGCATAACTGGGGCCAACGTCCTGACTTTC
D: NA
size: many
V: TRBV20-1
J: TRBJ2-6